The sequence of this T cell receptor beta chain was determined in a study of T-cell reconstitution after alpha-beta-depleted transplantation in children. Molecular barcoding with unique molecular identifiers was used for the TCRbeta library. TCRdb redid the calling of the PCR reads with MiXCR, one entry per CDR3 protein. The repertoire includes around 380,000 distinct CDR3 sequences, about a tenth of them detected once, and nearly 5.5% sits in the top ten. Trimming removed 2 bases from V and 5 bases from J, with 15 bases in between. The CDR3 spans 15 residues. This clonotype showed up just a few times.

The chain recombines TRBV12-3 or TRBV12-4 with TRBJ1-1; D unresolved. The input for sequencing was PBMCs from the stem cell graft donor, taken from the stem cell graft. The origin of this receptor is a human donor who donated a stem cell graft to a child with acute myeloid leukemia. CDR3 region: CASSLLGKSGTEAFF. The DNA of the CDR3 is TGTGCCAGCAGTTTATTGGGAAAGAGTGGAACTGAAGCTTTCTTT.